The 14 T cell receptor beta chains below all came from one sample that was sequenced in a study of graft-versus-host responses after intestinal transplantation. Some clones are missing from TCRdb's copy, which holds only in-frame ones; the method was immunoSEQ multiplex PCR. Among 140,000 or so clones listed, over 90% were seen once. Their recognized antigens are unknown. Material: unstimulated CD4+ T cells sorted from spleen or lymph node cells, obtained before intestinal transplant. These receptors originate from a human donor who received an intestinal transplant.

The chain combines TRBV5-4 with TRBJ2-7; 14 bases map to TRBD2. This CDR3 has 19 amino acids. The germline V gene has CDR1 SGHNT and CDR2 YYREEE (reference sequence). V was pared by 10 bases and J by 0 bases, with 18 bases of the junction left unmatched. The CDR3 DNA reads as TGTGCCTATGGTGGGTACTGGACTAGCGGGAGGATGCCCTCCTACGAGCAGTACTTC. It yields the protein CAYGGYWTSGRMPSYEQYF.

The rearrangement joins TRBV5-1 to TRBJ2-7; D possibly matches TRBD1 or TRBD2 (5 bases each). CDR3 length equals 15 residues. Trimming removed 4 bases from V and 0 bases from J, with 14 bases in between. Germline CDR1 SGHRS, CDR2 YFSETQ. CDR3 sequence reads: CASSMVGTSSYEQYF. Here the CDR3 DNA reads TGCGCCAGCAGCATGGTCGGGACGAGCTCCTACGAGCAGTACTTC.

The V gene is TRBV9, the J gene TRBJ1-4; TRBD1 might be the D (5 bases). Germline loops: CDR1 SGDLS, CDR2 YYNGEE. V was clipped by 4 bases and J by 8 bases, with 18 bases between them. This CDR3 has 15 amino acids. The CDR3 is CASSPVGTGREKLFF. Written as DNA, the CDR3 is TGTGCCAGCAGCCCAGTGGGGACCGGACGGGAAAAACTGTTTTTT.

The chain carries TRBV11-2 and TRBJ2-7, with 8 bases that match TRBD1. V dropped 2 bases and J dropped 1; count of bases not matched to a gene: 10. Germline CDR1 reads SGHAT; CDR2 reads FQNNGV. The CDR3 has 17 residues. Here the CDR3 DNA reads TGTGCCAGCAGCTTACTGACAGGGGAGTCTTGGTCCTACGAGCAGTACTTC. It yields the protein CASSLLTGESWSYEQYF.

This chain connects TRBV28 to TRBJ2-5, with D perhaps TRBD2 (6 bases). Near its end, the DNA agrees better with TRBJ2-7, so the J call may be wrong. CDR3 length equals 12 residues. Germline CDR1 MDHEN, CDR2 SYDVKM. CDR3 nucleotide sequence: TGTGCCAGCGTCCGGGGGAGATACGAGCAGTACTTC. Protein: CASVRGRYEQYF.

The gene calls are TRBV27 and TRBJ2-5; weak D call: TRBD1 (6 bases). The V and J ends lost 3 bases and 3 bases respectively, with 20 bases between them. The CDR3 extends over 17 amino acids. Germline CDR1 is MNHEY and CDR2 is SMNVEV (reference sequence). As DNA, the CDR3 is TGTGCCAGCAGTTTCTTCGGTTTAGGGGGAGTGAAAGAGACCCAGTACTTC. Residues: CASSFFGLGGVKETQYF.

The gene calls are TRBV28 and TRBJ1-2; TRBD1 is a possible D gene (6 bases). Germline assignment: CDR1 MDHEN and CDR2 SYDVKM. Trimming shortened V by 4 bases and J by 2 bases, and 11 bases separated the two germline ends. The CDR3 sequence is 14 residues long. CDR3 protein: CASSYGQLNYGYTF. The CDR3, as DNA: TGTGCCAGCAGTTACGGACAGCTCAACTATGGCTACACCTTC.

The CDR3 loop reads CASSLASGGATSEQYF. The CDR3 DNA reads TGCGCCAGCAGCTTGGCCTCAGGGGGCGCAACATCCGAGCAGTACTTC. The V gene is TRBV5-1, the J gene TRBJ2-7; 8 nucleotides match TRBD1. Germline loops: CDR1 SGHRS, CDR2 YFSETQ. The CDR3 covers 16 residues. V gave up 0 bases and J gave up 6 bases; unmatched junction bases: 11.

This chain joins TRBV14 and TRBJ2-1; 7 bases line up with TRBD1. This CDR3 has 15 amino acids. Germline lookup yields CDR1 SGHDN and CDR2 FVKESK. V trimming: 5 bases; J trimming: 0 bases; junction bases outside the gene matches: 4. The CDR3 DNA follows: TGTGCCAGCAGCATGGCAGGGGGCTCCTACAATGAGCAGTTCTTC. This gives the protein CASSMAGGSYNEQFF.

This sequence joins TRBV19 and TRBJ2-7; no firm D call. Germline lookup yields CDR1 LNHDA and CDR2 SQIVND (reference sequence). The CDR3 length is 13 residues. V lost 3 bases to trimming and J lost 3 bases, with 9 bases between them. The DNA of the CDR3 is TGTGCCAGTAGTATCCGGCGCGACTACGAGCAGTACTTC. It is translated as CASSIRRDYEQYF.

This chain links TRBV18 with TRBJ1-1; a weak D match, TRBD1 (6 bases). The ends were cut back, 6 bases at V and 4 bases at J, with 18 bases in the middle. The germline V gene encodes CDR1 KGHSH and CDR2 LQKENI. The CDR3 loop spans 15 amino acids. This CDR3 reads CASSRSLQGGTEAFF. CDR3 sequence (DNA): TGTGCCAGCTCCCGCAGTTTACAGGGTGGCACTGAAGCTTTCTTT.

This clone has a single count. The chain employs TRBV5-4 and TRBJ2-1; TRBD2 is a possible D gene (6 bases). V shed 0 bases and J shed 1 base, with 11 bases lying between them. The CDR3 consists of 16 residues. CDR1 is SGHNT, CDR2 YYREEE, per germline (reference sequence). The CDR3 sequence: CASSLGGGWSYNEQFF. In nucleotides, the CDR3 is TGTGCCAGCAGCTTGGGGGGAGGATGGTCCTACAATGAGCAGTTCTTC.

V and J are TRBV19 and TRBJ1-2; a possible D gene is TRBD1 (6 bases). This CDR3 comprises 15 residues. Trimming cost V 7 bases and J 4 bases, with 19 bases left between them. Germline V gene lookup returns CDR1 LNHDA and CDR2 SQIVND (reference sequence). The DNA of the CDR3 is TGTGCCAGTACCCCTACAGGGCATCGGGTCTATGGCTACACCTTC. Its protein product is CASTPTGHRVYGYTF. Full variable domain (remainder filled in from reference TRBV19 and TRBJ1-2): DGGITQSPKYLFRKEGQNVTLSCEQNLNHDAMYWYRQDPGQGLRLIYYSQIVNDFQKGDIAEGYSVSREKKESFPLTVTSAQKNPTAFYLCASTPTGHRVYGYTFGSGTRLTVV.

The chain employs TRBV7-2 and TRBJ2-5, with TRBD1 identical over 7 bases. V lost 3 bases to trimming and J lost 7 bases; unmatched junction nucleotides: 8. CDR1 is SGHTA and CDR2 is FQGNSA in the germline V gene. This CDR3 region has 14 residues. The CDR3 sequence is CASSLDRFALTQYF. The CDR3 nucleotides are TGTGCCAGCAGCTTGGACAGGTTCGCTTTGACCCAGTACTTC.